This TCR beta chain was retrieved from a study of beta chain features in type 1 diabetes. Study-wide context: Cell yields, gender and age were comparable in patients and healthy donors. Findings and limits, study-wide: Moderate but significant shortening of TCRB CDR3s was recorded in all four CD4+ subsets from Type 1 diabetes patients. The influence of HLA type on TCRB rearrangement stayed undetermined.

The V gene end was trimmed by 6 bases and the J gene end by 6 bases; junction bases not matched to a gene: 9. The CDR3 is made up of 16 amino acids. Germline V gives CDR1 SGHTA, CDR2 FQGNSA. There was one heparinised blood draw per donor, averaging around 100 mL. All of the isolated RNA was reverse transcribed, so expressed TCRB transcripts were sequenced. An average of around 3.9 million reads was obtained for naive, central memory and regulatory T cell samples. Produced via immunoSEQ multiplex PCR; TCRdb's table is partial and in-frame only. Of about 660,000 clones in the sample, about 14% are singletons; the top ten hold nearly 0.04%. About this clone: Its specificity is unknown.

Sequenced sample: naive CD4+ T cells from blood. The sequence derives from a man aged 18 to 35 with type 1 diabetes. J is TRBJ2-2 and V is TRBV7-2; 11 nucleotides match TRBD1. The DNA for the CDR3 is TGTGCCAGCAGAAAACCCGGGACAGGGGGGGCCGGGGAGCTGTTTTTT. Its translation is CASRKPGTGGAGELFF.